A single TCR beta chain is shown here with its context. This clonotype has ten or more counts. It lacks a known antigen. Per-base qualities were not stored, and no clone one base away is much larger. TCR beta CDR3 regions were amplified from RNA transcripts. The TCR CDR3 was subjected to a first round of RT-PCR using the HTBI primer set and the Qiagen OneStep RT-PCR kit. The libraries were constructed in a second round of multiplex PCR and then size-selected and purified. The libraries were sequenced on an Illumina HiSeq2000 using paired-end 100 bp reads. The original methods were these. SOAPnuke was used to process the raw data, removing reads that contained adapters or uncalled bases, had a mean Phred below 15, or lacked an exact match to the constant primer or identifier. COPE v1.2.5 was used to merge high-quality paired reads, and clonotypes were defined as unique nucleotide sequences. MiTCR v1.1 was used to align clonotypes to the IMGT TRBV, TRBD and TRBJ reference segments. The analysis was restricted to V-J combinations with a frequency above 0.0001, which together covered just over 99% of the repertoires. A TCS score was defined as the ratio between F50 (clonal expansion) and ExV (chaos), using BLOSUM62-based TCRdist between CDR3 peptides within each V-J. Welch's t-statistics and random forest reduced around 510 V-J features to some 14, which were used in a naive Bayes classifier (R e1071). In TCRdb, the public reads were trimmed at Q25 with fastp and aligned with MiXCR, with productive beta chains retained. Rows with one shared CDR3 protein collapse into an entry with the most common genes and DNA. These V and J calls rely on TCRdb rather than the paper's analysis. The sample table shows more than 600,000 distinct CDR3 sequences, and roughly 15% are seen once. The ten largest clonotypes hold around 8.1% of the sample.

Stable Graves' hyperthyroidism was defined as no progression to ophthalmopathy during 18 months of follow-up. Hyperthyroidism patients were newly diagnosed, had a disease duration of under 2 months, and were aged 18 to 65 years. Any patient with an uncontrolled infection, another autoimmune disease, pregnancy or lactation was excluded. Diagnoses relied on clinical symptoms, serum thyroxine and TRAb, thyroid ultrasound and orbital computed tomography. PBMCs were separated from roughly 9.6 ml of fresh peripheral blood using Ficoll-Paque density gradient centrifugation. Total RNA was extracted using Trizol reagent, and RNA quality was assessed on an Agilent 2100 Bioanalyzer. This sample was taken from a study of T cells in Graves' hyperthyroidism and ophthalmopathy (dated by TCRdb to the late 2010s). About the investigation overall: Peripheral blood samples were taken at the time of initial diagnosis, prior to any treatment. TCR V-J signatures able to tell the groups apart were searched for in a discovery cohort of about a hundred patients, of whom under 45 had Graves' ophthalmopathy and around 57 had stable Graves' hyperthyroidism. An independent validation cohort of 18 to 20 hyperthyroidism patients and 17 patients who later progressed to ophthalmopathy tested prospective prediction of ophthalmopathy. For training and testing, the 100 or so patients in the discovery cohort were randomly divided in a 7:3 ratio. In several Graves' hyperthyroidism patients, the study also compared T-cell repertoires from thyroid tissue with T-cell repertoires from blood. Once sampling was done, hyperthyroidism patients were given methimazole at a starting dose of 30 mg daily, whereas ophthalmopathy patients were given high-dose intravenous methylprednisolone. According to the paper, TCR Vbeta CDR3 sequencing was carried out on approximately 140 peripheral blood samples, which came from fewer than 50 ophthalmopathy, some 73 hyperthyroidism and 17 progressor patients.

Study-wide conclusions, independent of this receptor: Sample size was not statistically predetermined, and blinding of investigators to group allocation was not performed. Most expanded thyroid clonotypes (frequency above 0.001) were also found in blood, which suggests that blood repertoires may mirror thyroid immune responses. In validation, the model predicted progression to ophthalmopathy a median of around 6.5 months before onset, with over 55% sensitivity and nearly 75% specificity. Ophthalmopathy was separated from stable hyperthyroidism by a 13 V-J signature model, with over 85% sensitivity and 81% to 82% specificity obtained in cross-validation and 80%/75% obtained in testing.

The germline V and J ends show losses of 5 bases and 4 bases respectively, and no gene match explains 7 bases of the junction. The germline V gene provides CDR1 SGHTA and CDR2 FQGNSA. The CDR3 numbers 15 residues from cysteine through phenylalanine. Of all the DNA, just the CDR3 is kept, 45 bases in frame from base 1. The chain links TRBV7-2 with TRBJ2-7; TRBD1 agrees with 11 junctional bases. The specimen sequenced was blood. The TCR was taken from a man aged 18 to 29 with Graves' hyperthyroidism. Here is the DNA: TGTGCCAGCAGCCTCCCCGGGACAGGGGGTTACGAGCAGTACTTC. The translation is CASSLPGTGGYEQYF.